The rows below give T cell receptor beta chains drawn from one sample of a study of OX40 agonist ivuxolimab in advanced cancers. Clones were read by immunoSEQ multiplex PCR, and TCRdb kept only the in-frame ones, dropping some. The sample gives 100,000 or so clones, 89% of which show up once; approximately 0.15% is in the top ten. The sequencing used CD4+ or CD8+ T cells sorted from blood, collected in a trial of the OX40 agonist ivuxolimab. The receptor set was obtained from an adult with an advanced solid tumor such as melanoma, head and neck, liver or kidney cancer. Both conserved end residues are part of each CDR3. A D gene is named only where the DNA matches it firmly. Clone sizes are given selectively: once, few, many, or a class where the clone is expanded.

TGTGCCAGCAGCTTAGATCTCGCGGGTACATACAATGAGCAGTTCTTC | CASSLDLAGTYNEQFF | - | TRBV11-3 | - | TRBJ2-1
TGCAGCGTGACAGGGAAATCTGAAGCTTTCTTT | CSVTGKSEAFF | TRBD1 | TRBV29-1 | few | TRBJ1-1
TGTGCCAGCAGTTTATTGGGGGGACGGTACACTGAAGCTTTCTTT | CASSLLGGRYTEAFF | - | TRBV28 | - | TRBJ1-1
TGCAGCGTTGGAGGGCAGAAGGTCGGTAGGTCAGATACGCAGTATTTT | CSVGGQKVGRSDTQYF | - | TRBV29-1 | - | TRBJ2-3
TGTGCCAGCAGTCCATGGACAGGCCTTAATGAAAAACTGTTTTTT | CASSPWTGLNEKLFF | TRBD1 | TRBV6-5 | - | TRBJ1-4
TGCGCCAGCAGCCAAGGGACTAGCGGGAGTGCCAAAAACATTCAGTACTTC | CASSQGTSGSAKNIQYF | TRBD2 | TRBV4-1 | - | TRBJ2-4
TGTGCCAGCAGCTTGGTGGGACGGGGAGCTTTCTTT | CASSLVGRGAFF | - | TRBV5-5 | - | TRBJ1-1
TGCGCCAGCAGCTTGACGGGAGTCAATGAGCAGTTCTTC | CASSLTGVNEQFF | - | TRBV5-1 | - | TRBJ2-1
TGTGCCAGCAGCCGGGAGTTACGCTTGCGATATAGCAATCAGCCCCAGCATTTT | CASSRELRLRYSNQPQHF | - | TRBV11-2 | - | TRBJ1-5
TGTGCCAGCAGTTTATTCAGGAGGGGAACAACTAATGAAAAACTGTTTTTT | CASSLFRRGTTNEKLFF | - | TRBV27 | - | TRBJ1-4
TGCAGCGTTTTGGGGACGTACACCGGGGAGCTGTTTTTT | CSVLGTYTGELFF | - | TRBV29-1 | - | TRBJ2-2
TGCGCCAGCAGCTTTACGGCTAGCTCCTACGAGCAGTACTTC | CASSFTASSYEQYF | - | TRBV5-1 | - | TRBJ2-7
TGTGCCATCAGTGAGCCCTACAGGAATGGAAACACCATATATTTT | CAISEPYRNGNTIYF | - | TRBV10-3 | - | TRBJ1-3
TGTGCCAGCAGTTTCCTAGACTGGGCGGTCAATGAGCAGTTCTTC | CASSFLDWAVNEQFF | - | TRBV28 | - | TRBJ2-1
TGTGCCAGCAGTTTAGCGGGACAGGGGGCGGACGAGCAGTACTTC | CASSLAGQGADEQYF | TRBD1 | TRBV28 | - | TRBJ2-7
TGTGCCAGCAGGCCGGGACAGGGGTGGCAGCCCCAGCATTTT | CASRPGQGWQPQHF | TRBD1 | TRBV6-1 | - | TRBJ1-5
TGTGCCAGCAGCTTCGCAGGGGGGGTCGATGGCTACACCTTC | CASSFAGGVDGYTF | TRBD1 | TRBV11-2 | - | TRBJ1-2
TGCGCCAGCAGTCCGGGGGGTTCCATCAATTCACCCCTCCACTTT | CASSPGGSINSPLHF | - | TRBV5-1 | - | TRBJ1-6
TGTGCCATCAGTGAGGACGGCGGTGGCTACACCTTC | CAISEDGGGYTF | - | TRBV10-3 | - | TRBJ1-2
TGTGCCAGCAGGGGCCCTAATGAAAAACTGTTTTTT | CASRGPNEKLFF | - | TRBV6-1 | - | TRBJ1-4
TGTGCCAGTAGCCGGGGACAGGGGGGCAATGAGCAGTTCTTC | CASSRGQGGNEQFF | TRBD1 | TRBV19 | - | TRBJ2-1
TGCGCCAGCAGCTTGGAGTCGGGCTCTGGAAACACCATATATTTT | CASSLESGSGNTIYF | - | TRBV5-1 | once | TRBJ1-3
TGTGCCAGCAGCCCCGCGGCTACTACTAGCGGGAGAAGCTCCTACGAGCAGTACTTC | CASSPAATTSGRSSYEQYF | TRBD2 | TRBV7-2 | - | TRBJ2-7
TGCGCCAGCAGCTTGGTCGGGGTCTCTGGAAACACCATATATTTT | CASSLVGVSGNTIYF | - | TRBV5-1 | - | TRBJ1-3
TGTGCCAGCAGCGCGGACAGCCGCACCGGGGAGCTGTTTTTT | CASSADSRTGELFF | - | TRBV9 | - | TRBJ2-2
TGTGCCAGCAGTGGAGGACAGGGAGCGCCGGGTCAGCCCCAGCATTTT | CASSGGQGAPGQPQHF | TRBD1 | TRBV6-6 | - | TRBJ1-5
TGTGCCAGCAGCCAGGCTAACCGCAGGCAGTACTTC | CASSQANRRQYF | - | TRBV7-2 | - | TRBJ2-7
TGTGCCTGGGCCTTCAGGAGAGGTGAAAAACTGTTTTTT | CAWAFRRGEKLFF | - | TRBV30 | - | TRBJ1-4
TGTGCCAGTAGTTCGTTAGGGAAGTTCAATCAGCCCCAGCATTTT | CASSSLGKFNQPQHF | - | TRBV19 | - | TRBJ1-5
TGTGCCAGCAGCCGGGGACAGTACCATAATTCACCCCTCCACTTT | CASSRGQYHNSPLHF | TRBD1 | TRBV5-6 | - | TRBJ1-6
TGTGCCAGCAGCTTGTGGCTGAACACTGAAGCTTTCTTT | CASSLWLNTEAFF | - | TRBV5-4 | - | TRBJ1-1
TGTGCCAGCAGCCGCGGCGGGAGGGCGGACATTCAGTACTTC | CASSRGGRADIQYF | TRBD2 | TRBV7-3 | few | TRBJ2-4
TGTGCCAGCAGCGTAGCGGGGAACACCGGGGAGCTGTTTTTT | CASSVAGNTGELFF | - | TRBV9 | - | TRBJ2-2
TGTGCCAGTAGTATGGGACAGGGGGGAAACATTCAGTACTTC | CASSMGQGGNIQYF | TRBD1 | TRBV19 | - | TRBJ2-4
TGTGCCAGTAGTATAGAGGTCGGGTACGTAGACGAGCAGTACTTC | CASSIEVGYVDEQYF | - | TRBV19 | - | TRBJ2-7
TGTGCCAGCAAATTCGGGACTAATTCACCCCTCCACTTT | CASKFGTNSPLHF | - | TRBV6-1 | - | TRBJ1-6
TGTGCCAGCAGCAAAGAAGGGGGGCCCTATAATTCACCCCTCCACTTT | CASSKEGGPYNSPLHF | - | TRBV21-1 | - | TRBJ1-6
TGTGCCAGCAGCTCCCCCCGGGGGGGCGGGGACACAGATACGCAGTATTTT | CASSSPRGGGDTDTQYF | TRBD2 | TRBV5-4 | once | TRBJ2-3
TGCGCCAGCAAGGAGAACGTAGCGGGAACAGATACGCAGTATTTT | CASKENVAGTDTQYF | TRBD2 | TRBV5-1 | - | TRBJ2-3
TGTGCCAGCAAGGACACCGGCCGGGAGACCCAGTACTTC | CASKDTGRETQYF | - | TRBV27 | - | TRBJ2-5
TGTGCCAGCAGCCAAGTCTCCGGGGTTAGCAATGAGCAGTTCTTC | CASSQVSGVSNEQFF | - | TRBV4-2 | - | TRBJ2-1
TGCGCCAGCAGCTACCGGGACAGGGGGCTTGAGGGTCAAGAGACCCAGTACTTC | CASSYRDRGLEGQETQYF | TRBD1 | TRBV5-1 | - | TRBJ2-5
TGTGCCAGCAGCTTGAGGACTAGCGGCGAGCAGTACTTC | CASSLRTSGEQYF | TRBD2 | TRBV7-2 | - | TRBJ2-7
TGTGCCAGCAGCGCGGCAGCTAGCTCCTACGAGCAGTACTTC | CASSAAASSYEQYF | - | TRBV9 | - | TRBJ2-7
TGCAGCGGCCGGGACAGGATGACTTACGAGCAGTACTTC | CSGRDRMTYEQYF | TRBD1 | TRBV29-1 | - | TRBJ2-7
TGTGCCAGTAGTAAACAGTTAGTTGGAACAAACTATGGCTACACCTTC | CASSKQLVGTNYGYTF | - | TRBV19 | - | TRBJ1-2
TGTGCCAGCAGCCCACTAGGGGCCTACGAGCAGTACTTC | CASSPLGAYEQYF | - | TRBV6-6 | - | TRBJ2-7
TGTGCCAGCAGCTTAGACAGTGCTGGAAACACCATATATTTT | CASSLDSAGNTIYF | - | TRBV7-9 | - | TRBJ1-3
TGTGCCAGCAGCCAATTCACTAGCTACAATGAGCAGTTCTTC | CASSQFTSYNEQFF | - | TRBV6-6 | - | TRBJ2-1